One and the same sample provided the 27 T cell receptor beta chains below, sequenced in a study of identical twins. One entry per CDR3 protein, called by TCRdb with MiXCR from the 5' RACE reads. The data hold under 300,000 distinct CDR3 sequences, with about 8.3% observed a single time. The same data also went into a second study, on yellow fever vaccine responses in identical twins.

The sample consisted of CD8+ T cells sorted from blood. Source of these receptors: a woman aged 18-30 years in good health.

This clonotype was seen more than once but under ten times. The chain has TRBV3-1 and TRBJ2-4, with TRBD2 matching 11 bases. CDR3 length: 18 residues. Germline CDR1 LGHDT, CDR2 YNNKEL (reference sequence). The J segment lost 3 bases and the V segment lost 1 base, leaving 8 bases of the junction unmatched. The CDR3 loop is CASSQVLAGGRYKNIQYF. As DNA, the CDR3 is TGTGCCAGCAGCCAAGTGCTAGCGGGAGGCCGTTACAAAAACATTCAGTACTTC. The complete variable domain, with remaining parts taken from reference TRBV3-1 and TRBJ2-4, reads DTAVSQTPKYLVTQMGNDKSIKCEQNLGHDTMYWYKQDSKKFLKIMFSYNNKELIINETVPNRFSPKSPDKAHLNLHINSLELGDSAVYFCASSQVLAGGRYKNIQYFGAGTRLSVL.

The sample holds a few counts of this clonotype. The CDR3 DNA reads TGCAGTGCTAGAGTATCAAGGGGAGAACACGAGCAGTACTTC. Translated, it gives CSARVSRGEHEQYF. V is TRBV20-1 and J is TRBJ2-7; D might be TRBD1 or TRBD2, each matching 5 bases. Trimming removed 1 base at V and 5 bases at J, with 15 bases between. The CDR3 has 14 residues. Per the germline V gene, CDR1 is DFQATT and CDR2 is SNEGSKA (reference sequence).

The chain couples TRBV12-5 to TRBJ2-7; D unclear. The CDR3 extends over 13 amino acids. Trimming removed 1 base at V and 3 bases at J, with 7 bases between. Germline loops: CDR1 LGHNT, CDR2 FRNRAP. This CDR3 is CASGLGVGYEQYF. In DNA, the CDR3 is TGTGCTAGTGGTTTGGGGGTGGGCTACGAGCAGTACTTC. The whole variable domain, remainder taken from reference TRBV12-5 and TRBJ2-7, is DARVTQTPRHKVTEMGQEVTMRCQPILGHNTVFWYRQTMMQGLELLAYFRNRAPLDDSGMPKDRFSAEMPDATLATLKIQPSEPRDSAVYFCASGLGVGYEQYFGPGTRLTVT.

Ten or more counts support this clonotype. The chain uses TRBV28 and TRBJ2-7; 7 bases map to TRBD1. The CDR3 spans 15 residues. Germline V gives CDR1 MDHEN, CDR2 SYDVKM. The J segment lost 0 bases and the V segment lost 6 bases, leaving 8 bases of the junction unmatched. The CDR3 sequence: CASSTRDSSSYEQYF. The CDR3 nucleotides read TGTGCCAGCAGCACCCGGGACAGCAGCTCCTACGAGCAGTACTTC.

This clonotype was picked up a small number of times. J is TRBJ2-7 and V is TRBV4-3; D gene ambiguous. V was trimmed by 0 bases and J by 3 bases, leaving 12 bases between them. The CDR3 loop spans 15 amino acids. Germline loops: CDR1 LGHNA, CDR2 YSLEER. This CDR3 reads CASSQDRNSDYEQYF. CDR3 bases: TGCGCCAGCAGCCAAGATAGGAACAGTGACTACGAGCAGTACTTC.

The chain combines TRBV7-2 with TRBJ2-7; tentatively, D is TRBD1 or TRBD2 (6 bases each). Looked up from germline, CDR1 is SGHTA and CDR2 is FQGNSA. The CDR3 has 15 amino acids. V gave up 1 base and J gave up 3 bases, with 13 bases separating them. CDR3 sequence reads: CASSLGGAQIYEQYF. CDR3 sequence (DNA): TGTGCCAGCAGCTTAGGGGGGGCACAGATCTACGAGCAGTACTTC.

This clonotype came up a few times. The V gene is TRBV5-4, the J gene TRBJ2-2; 7 bases are a match to TRBD1. The CDR3 has 18 residues. Trimming at V came to 0 bases and at J to 3 bases, leaving 11 bases not matched to a gene. CDR1 is SGHNT, CDR2 YYREEE, per germline (reference sequence). CDR3 loop: CASSLVALATGYTGELFF. CDR3 nucleotide sequence: TGTGCCAGCAGCTTGGTGGCCCTCGCGACAGGGTACACCGGGGAGCTGTTTTTT.

This clonotype was recorded many times. V and J are TRBV6-2 or TRBV6-3 and TRBJ2-5; TRBD2 is a possible D gene (6 bases). The CDR3 length is 14 residues. Germline V lookup: CDR1 MNHEY, CDR2 SVGEGT. V shed 2 bases and J shed 6 bases, with 13 bases lying between them. Here the CDR3 reads CASSYGVGGKTQYF. The CDR3 DNA reads as TGTGCCAGCAGTTACGGGGTCGGGGGAAAGACCCAGTACTTC.

V and J are TRBV9 and TRBJ2-7, with unresolved D. Germline lookup yields CDR1 SGDLS and CDR2 YYNGEE. The CDR3 totals 13 residues. Trimming removed 5 bases from V and 5 bases from J, with 14 bases in between. The CDR3: CASSEEDLNEQYF. The CDR3 nucleotides are TGTGCCAGCAGTGAAGAGGATCTCAACGAGCAGTACTTC.

This clonotype was counted at least ten times. The chain recombines TRBV20-1 with TRBJ1-1; 9 nucleotides match TRBD1. Germline CDR1 is DFQATT and CDR2 is SNEGSKA (reference sequence). With V trimmed by 3 bases and J by 1 base, 0 bases remained unmatched. The CDR3 contains 13 residues. The CDR3 DNA is TGCAGTGCTAGGGACAGGGGGAACACTGAAGCTTTCTTT. Translation: CSARDRGNTEAFF.

This clonotype was counted many times. This chain joins TRBV4-3 and TRBJ2-7; TRBD2 matches at 14 bases. Trimming took 0 bases from V and 6 from J; bases not matched to a gene: 1. This CDR3 has 15 residues. In germline, CDR1 is LGHNA, CDR2 YSLEER. The CDR3 is CASSQEGLAGVEQYF. As DNA, the CDR3 is TGCGCCAGCAGCCAAGAGGGACTAGCGGGAGTCGAGCAGTACTTC.

The chain recombines TRBV5-5 with TRBJ2-7; 10 positions match TRBD2. CDR3 length equals 15 residues. The V segment lost 5 bases and the J segment 6 bases; nucleotides outside the gene matches: 11. Germline lookup yields CDR1 SGHKS and CDR2 YYEKEE (reference sequence). The CDR3 bases are TGTGCCAGCAGGGGGCTAGCGGGAGCTTCGGGCGAGCAGTACTTC. It encodes CASRGLAGASGEQYF.

This clonotype was seen repeatedly, ten times or more. The chain couples TRBV6-5 to TRBJ1-1; possibly TRBD1 for D (5 bases). V shed 0 bases and J shed 6 bases, with 5 bases lying between them. Germline V gene sequence: CDR1 MNHEY, CDR2 SVGAGI. The CDR3 has 12 residues. CDR3 bases: TGTGCCAGCAGTTACTCGGGGGCTGAAGCTTTCTTT. This codes for CASSYSGAEAFF.

This clonotype was recorded many times. The V gene is TRBV6-2 or TRBV6-3, the J gene TRBJ2-1; 7 positions agree with TRBD2. The CDR3 runs to 14 residues. The J segment lost 8 bases and the V segment lost 3 bases, leaving 7 bases of the junction unmatched. CDR1 is MNHEY, CDR2 SVGEGT, per germline. The CDR3 sequence is CASSYPREEDEQFF. DNA for the CDR3: TGTGCCAGCAGTTATCCACGGGAGGAGGATGAGCAGTTCTTC.

The V call is TRBV28, the J call TRBJ1-1; D is undetermined. Looked up from germline, CDR1 is MDHEN and CDR2 is SYDVKM. Trimming removed 9 bases from V and 0 bases from J, with 17 bases in between. CDR3 length: 15 residues. The CDR3 reads CASKSRSYMNTEAFF. The CDR3 nucleotides are TGTGCCAGTAAGTCGAGGTCGTATATGAACACTGAAGCTTTCTTT.

V is TRBV6-2 or TRBV6-3 and J is TRBJ2-6; D is unclear. This CDR3 has 15 residues. Trimming stripped 1 base from V and 4 bases from J, with 8 bases between. In germline, CDR1 is MNHEY, CDR2 SVGEGT. The DNA for the CDR3 is TGTGCCAGCAGTTACTTTGCTGGGGGGGCCAACGTCCTGACTTTC. Translation gives CASSYFAGGANVLTF.

This clonotype has a handful of counts. The chain is built from TRBV20-1 and TRBJ2-1; perhaps TRBD2 as D (7 bases). V was pared by 6 bases and J by 1 base, with 13 bases between. This CDR3 spans 14 amino acids. The germline V gene encodes CDR1 DFQATT and CDR2 SNEGSKA (reference sequence). CDR3 nucleotide sequence: TGCAGTGCCTCGGGGGGCGGGTCCTACAATGAGCAGTTCTTC. It codes for CSASGGGSYNEQFF.

The chain employs TRBV6-5 and TRBJ2-1; no clear D gene. Trimming removed 0 bases from V and 8 bases from J, with 8 bases in between. Germline CDR1 and CDR2: MNHEY and SVGAGI. This CDR3 is built from 13 residues. CDR3 bases: TGTGCCAGCAGTTACTCGGGTATCGATGAGCAGTTCTTC. Amino acid sequence: CASSYSGIDEQFF.

The V gene is TRBV12-3 or TRBV12-4, the J gene TRBJ2-1; D uncertain. The CDR3 has 15 residues. V lost 4 bases to trimming and J lost 9 bases, with 19 bases between them. CDR3 in DNA: TGTGCCAGCAGTTCCCCGGTCCAGACCGTTAGTGAGCAGTTCTTC. Translation: CASSSPVQTVSEQFF.

A few counts support this clonotype. CDR3 residues: CASSQRDRGGTSTDTQYF. The DNA for the CDR3 is TGTGCCAGCAGTCAAAGGGACAGGGGGGGAACTAGCACAGATACGCAGTATTTT. This chain uses TRBV11-1 with TRBJ2-3; TRBD1 matches at 11 bases. Germline CDR1 reads SGHAT; CDR2 reads FQDESV (reference sequence). V trimming: 6 bases; J trimming: 0 bases; junction bases outside the gene matches: 11. The CDR3 has 18 amino acids.

This clonotype was detected many times. The gene calls are TRBV5-6 and TRBJ2-1, with a possible D match to TRBD2 (5 bases). Germline-derived CDR1 and CDR2 are SGHDT and YYEEEE. The CDR3 covers 15 residues. V shed 4 bases and J shed 2 bases, with 13 bases lying between them. The CDR3 region is CASSTSGIPYNEQFF. The CDR3 DNA sequence: TGTGCCAGCAGCACGTCCGGGATCCCCTACAATGAGCAGTTCTTC.

This clonotype was detected only a few times. The CDR3 loop is CASSSTVYEQYF. CDR3 nucleotides: TGTGCCAGCAGCTCGACAGTATACGAGCAGTACTTC. The V and J genes are TRBV7-9 and TRBJ2-7, with D possibly matching TRBD1 (5 bases). Germline lookup yields CDR1 SEHNR and CDR2 FQNEAQ (reference sequence). The CDR3 consists of 12 residues. V was trimmed by 4 bases and J by 4 bases, leaving 8 bases between them.

The V and J genes are TRBV5-6 and TRBJ2-5, with 7 bases matching TRBD1. V lost 0 bases, J lost 5 bases, and 7 bases stayed unmatched. This CDR3 contains 15 residues. The germline gives CDR1 SGHDT, CDR2 YYEEEE. CDR3: CASSLGTGIGETQYF. CDR3 bases: TGTGCCAGCAGCTTGGGGACAGGAATTGGGGAGACCCAGTACTTC. The variable domain in full, completed from reference TRBV5-6 and TRBJ2-5, reads DAGVTQSPTHLIKTRGQQVTLRCSPKSGHDTVSWYQQALGQGPQFIFQYYEEEERQRGNFPDRFSGHQFPNYSSELNVNALLLGDSALYLCASSLGTGIGETQYFGPGTRLLVL.

This chain connects TRBV11-2 to TRBJ2-6; 10 bases line up with TRBD1. Germline CDR1 reads SGHAT; CDR2 reads FQNNGV. CDR3 length: 20 amino acids. Trimming at V came to 2 bases and at J to 0 bases, leaving 10 bases not matched to a gene. CDR3 DNA sequence: TGTGCCAGCAGCTTATGGGACAGGGGATTTGATTCCTCTGGGGCCAACGTCCTGACTTTC. Amino acid sequence: CASSLWDRGFDSSGANVLTF.

This clonotype was observed a handful of times. J is TRBJ1-6 and V is TRBV27; TRBD1 aligns across 7 bases. Germline V CDR1 and CDR2: MNHEY, SMNVEV (reference sequence). The V segment lost 4 bases and the J segment 7 bases; nucleotides outside the gene matches: 4. The CDR3 is made up of 14 amino acids. The CDR3 protein is CASSSGQANSPLHF. The CDR3 nucleotides are TGTGCCAGCAGTTCAGGACAGGCCAATTCACCCCTCCACTTT.

This clonotype showed up many times. The V call is TRBV4-3, the J call TRBJ2-2, with 8 bases fitting TRBD2. This CDR3 is built from 15 residues. V shed 4 bases and J 2 bases; nucleotides not matched to a gene: 3. Germline lookup yields CDR1 LGHNA and CDR2 YSLEER. Written as DNA, the CDR3 is TGCGCCAGCAGCCCCGGGGGGGACAACACCGGGGAGCTGTTTTTT. Protein sequence: CASSPGGDNTGELFF.

The genes are TRBV7-9 and TRBJ2-4; tentatively, D is TRBD1 (6 bases). Germline V gene data show CDR1 as SEHNR and CDR2 as FQNEAQ (reference sequence). Trimming stripped 0 bases from V and 1 base from J, with 13 bases between. The CDR3 has 17 amino acids. The CDR3 nucleotides read TGTGCCAGCAGCTTAGCCAGCCAGGGGCGGGCCAAAAACATTCAGTACTTC. It yields the protein CASSLASQGRAKNIQYF.